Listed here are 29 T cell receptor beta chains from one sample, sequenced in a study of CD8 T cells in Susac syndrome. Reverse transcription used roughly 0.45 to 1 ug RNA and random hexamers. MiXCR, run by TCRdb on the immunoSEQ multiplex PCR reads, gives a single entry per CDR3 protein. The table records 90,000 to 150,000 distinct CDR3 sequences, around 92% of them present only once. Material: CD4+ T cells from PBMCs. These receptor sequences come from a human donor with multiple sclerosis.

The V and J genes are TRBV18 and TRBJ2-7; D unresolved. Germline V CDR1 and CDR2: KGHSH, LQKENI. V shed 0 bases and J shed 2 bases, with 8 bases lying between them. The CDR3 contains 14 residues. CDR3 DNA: TGTGCCAGCTCACCACCGTACGGTACCTACGAGCAGTACTTC. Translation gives CASSPPYGTYEQYF.

For the CDR3, the DNA is TGTGCCAGCTTCGACAGGGCGGAAGATACGCAGTATTTT. Residues: CASFDRAEDTQYF. The J gene is TRBJ2-3, the V gene TRBV18; 7 bases map to TRBD1. CDR3 length: 13 residues. Unmatched junction bases numbered 6, after V lost 7 bases and J lost 5 bases. Germline CDR1 and CDR2: KGHSH and LQKENI.

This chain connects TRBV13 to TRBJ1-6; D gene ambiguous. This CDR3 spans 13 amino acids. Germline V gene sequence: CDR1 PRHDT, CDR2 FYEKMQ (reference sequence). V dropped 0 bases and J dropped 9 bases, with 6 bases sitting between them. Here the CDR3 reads CASSLGLGSPLHF. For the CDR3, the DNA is TGTGCCAGCAGCTTAGGCTTGGGTTCACCCCTCCACTTT.

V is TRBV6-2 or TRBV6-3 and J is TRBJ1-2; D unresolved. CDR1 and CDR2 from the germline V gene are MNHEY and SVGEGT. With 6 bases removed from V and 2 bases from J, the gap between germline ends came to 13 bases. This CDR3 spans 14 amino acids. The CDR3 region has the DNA TGTGCCAGCAGCCGGCAGACGGTGAACTATGGCTACACCTTC. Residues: CASSRQTVNYGYTF.

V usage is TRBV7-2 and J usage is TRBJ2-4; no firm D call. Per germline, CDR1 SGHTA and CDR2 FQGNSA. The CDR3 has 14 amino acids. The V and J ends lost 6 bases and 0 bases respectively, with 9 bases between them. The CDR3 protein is CASSEQAAKNIQYF. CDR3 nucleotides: TGTGCCAGCAGTGAACAAGCAGCCAAAAACATTCAGTACTTC.

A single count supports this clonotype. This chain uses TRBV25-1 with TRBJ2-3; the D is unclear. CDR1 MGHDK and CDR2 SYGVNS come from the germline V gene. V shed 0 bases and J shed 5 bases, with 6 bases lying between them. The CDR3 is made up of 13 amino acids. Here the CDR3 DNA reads TGTGCCAGCAGTGAATATGGTGGAGATACGCAGTATTTT. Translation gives CASSEYGGDTQYF.

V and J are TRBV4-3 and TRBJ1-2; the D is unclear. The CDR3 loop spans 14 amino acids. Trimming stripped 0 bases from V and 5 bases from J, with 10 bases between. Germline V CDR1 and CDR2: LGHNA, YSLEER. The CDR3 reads CASSQEVDRYGYTF. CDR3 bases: TGCGCCAGCAGCCAAGAAGTAGATCGGTATGGCTACACCTTC.

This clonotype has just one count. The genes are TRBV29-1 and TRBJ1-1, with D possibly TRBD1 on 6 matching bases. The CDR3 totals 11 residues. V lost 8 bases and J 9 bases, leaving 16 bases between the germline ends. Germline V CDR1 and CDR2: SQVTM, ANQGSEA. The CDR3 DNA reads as TGCAGCATCGAGACAGGAGGGAAAGCTTTCTTT. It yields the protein CSIETGGKAFF. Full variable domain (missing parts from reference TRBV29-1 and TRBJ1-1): SAVISQKPSRDICQRGTSLTIQCQVDSQVTMMFWYRQQPGQSLTLIATANQGSEATYESGFVIDKFPISRPNLTFSTLTVSNMSPEDSSIYLCSIETGGKAFFGQGTRLTVV.

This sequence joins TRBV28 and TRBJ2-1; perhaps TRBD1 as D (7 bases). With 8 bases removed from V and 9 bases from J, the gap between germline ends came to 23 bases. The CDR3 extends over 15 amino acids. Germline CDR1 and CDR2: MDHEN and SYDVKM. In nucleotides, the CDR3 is TGTGCCAGCTATACTTGGAGGGGGCCGGTTAGTGAGCAGTTCTTC. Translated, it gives CASYTWRGPVSEQFF.

The CDR3 loop is CASSFSGGEETQYF. The DNA of the CDR3 is TGTGCCAGCAGTTTTAGCGGGGGAGAGGAGACCCAGTACTTC. The chain links TRBV12-3 or TRBV12-4 to TRBJ2-5, with 9 bases identical to TRBD2. This CDR3 has 14 residues. The ends lost 3 bases at V and 5 bases at J; junction bases unmatched: 4.

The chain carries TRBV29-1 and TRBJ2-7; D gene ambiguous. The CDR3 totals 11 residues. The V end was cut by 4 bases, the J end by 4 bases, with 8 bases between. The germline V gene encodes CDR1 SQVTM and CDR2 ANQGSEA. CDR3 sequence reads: CSVVSGYEQYF. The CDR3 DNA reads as TGCAGCGTTGTCTCCGGGTACGAGCAGTACTTC.

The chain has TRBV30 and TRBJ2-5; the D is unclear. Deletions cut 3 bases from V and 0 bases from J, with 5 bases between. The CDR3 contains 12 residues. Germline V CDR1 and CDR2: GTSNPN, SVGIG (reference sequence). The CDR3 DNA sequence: TGTGCCTGGAGAGCGTACCAAGAGACCCAGTACTTC. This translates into CAWRAYQETQYF.

CDR3 nucleotide sequence: TGCGCCAGCAGCCGTACATTGACAGATTACCAAGAGACCCAGTACTTC. Its translation: CASSRTLTDYQETQYF. The V gene is TRBV4-1, the J gene TRBJ2-5; D perhaps matches TRBD1 (5 bases). The CDR3 is made up of 16 amino acids. Germline V gives CDR1 MGHRA, CDR2 YSYEKL. Trimming shortened V by 4 bases and J by 0 bases, and 15 bases separated the two germline ends.

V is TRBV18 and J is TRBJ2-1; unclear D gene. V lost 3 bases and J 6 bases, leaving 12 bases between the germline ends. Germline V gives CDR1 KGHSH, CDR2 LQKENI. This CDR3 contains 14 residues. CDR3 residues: CASSPPDGINEQFF. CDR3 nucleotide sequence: TGTGCCAGCTCACCTCCCGACGGAATCAATGAGCAGTTCTTC.

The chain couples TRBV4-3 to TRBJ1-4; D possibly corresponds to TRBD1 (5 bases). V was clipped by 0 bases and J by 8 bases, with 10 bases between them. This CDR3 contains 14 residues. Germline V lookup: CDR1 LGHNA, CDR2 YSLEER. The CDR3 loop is CASSQEIGDEKLFF. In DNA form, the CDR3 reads TGCGCCAGCAGCCAAGAAATCGGGGACGAAAAACTGTTTTTT.

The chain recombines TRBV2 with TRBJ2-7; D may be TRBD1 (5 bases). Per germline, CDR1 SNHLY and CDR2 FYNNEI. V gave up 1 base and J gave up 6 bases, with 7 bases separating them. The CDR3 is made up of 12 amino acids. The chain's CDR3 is CASSEVGAEQYF. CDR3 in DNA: TGTGCCAGCAGTGAAGTAGGGGCCGAGCAGTACTTC.

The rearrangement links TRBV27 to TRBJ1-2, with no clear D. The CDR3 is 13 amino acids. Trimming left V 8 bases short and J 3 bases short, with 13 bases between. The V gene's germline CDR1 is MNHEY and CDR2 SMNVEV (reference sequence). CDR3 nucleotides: TGTGCCAGCGCGCGTGGGGTTGACTATGGCTACACCTTC. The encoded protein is CASARGVDYGYTF.

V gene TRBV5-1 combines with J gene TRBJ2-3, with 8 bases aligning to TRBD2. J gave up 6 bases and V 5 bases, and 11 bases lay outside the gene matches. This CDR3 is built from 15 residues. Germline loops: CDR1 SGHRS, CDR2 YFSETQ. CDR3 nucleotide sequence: TGCGCCAGCAGGGAACTAGCGGACCCACGTGATACGCAGTATTTT. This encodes CASRELADPRDTQYF.

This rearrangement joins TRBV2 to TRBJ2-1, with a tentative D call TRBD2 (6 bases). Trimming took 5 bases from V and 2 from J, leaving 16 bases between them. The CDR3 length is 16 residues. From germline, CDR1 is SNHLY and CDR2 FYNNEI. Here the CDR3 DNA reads TGTGCCAGCAGTACCCATGGCGGGGTGGCCTACAATGAGCAGTTCTTC. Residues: CASSTHGGVAYNEQFF.

The CDR3 DNA sequence: TGTGCCAGCAGTTACGACAGGGACACTGAAGCTTTCTTT. The encoded protein is CASSYDRDTEAFF. The chain is built from TRBV6-6 and TRBJ1-1, with 7 bases lining up with TRBD1. Germline V gives CDR1 MNHNY, CDR2 SVGAGI (reference sequence). This CDR3 region has 13 residues. The J segment lost 3 bases and the V segment lost 2 bases, leaving 0 bases of the junction unmatched.

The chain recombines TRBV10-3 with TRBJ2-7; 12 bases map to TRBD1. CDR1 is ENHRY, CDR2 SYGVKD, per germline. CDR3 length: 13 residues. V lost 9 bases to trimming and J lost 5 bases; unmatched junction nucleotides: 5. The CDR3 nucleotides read TGTGCCATTTTGGGACAGGGGGCCGACGAGCAGTACTTC. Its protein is CAILGQGADEQYF.

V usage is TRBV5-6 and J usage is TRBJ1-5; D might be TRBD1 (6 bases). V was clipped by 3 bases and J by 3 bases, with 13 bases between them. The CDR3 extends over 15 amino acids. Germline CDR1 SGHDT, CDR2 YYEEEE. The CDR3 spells CASSSLGGNNQPQHF. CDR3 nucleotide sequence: TGTGCCAGCAGCTCCTTAGGGGGGAACAATCAGCCCCAGCATTTT.

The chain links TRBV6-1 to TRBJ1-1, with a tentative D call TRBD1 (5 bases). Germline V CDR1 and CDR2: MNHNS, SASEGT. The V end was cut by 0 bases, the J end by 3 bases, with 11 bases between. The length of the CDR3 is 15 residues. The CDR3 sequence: CASSEAGGRDTEAFF. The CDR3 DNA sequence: TGTGCCAGCAGTGAAGCGGGGGGAAGGGACACTGAAGCTTTCTTT.

The CDR3 sequence is CSTVDLTDEQYF. The CDR3 coding sequence is TGCAGCACCGTGGACCTTACGGACGAGCAGTACTTC. The rearrangement uses TRBV29-1 and TRBJ2-7; D gene ambiguous. The V and J ends lost 8 bases and 5 bases respectively, with 16 bases between them. Germline loops: CDR1 SQVTM, CDR2 ANQGSEA. The CDR3 consists of 12 residues.

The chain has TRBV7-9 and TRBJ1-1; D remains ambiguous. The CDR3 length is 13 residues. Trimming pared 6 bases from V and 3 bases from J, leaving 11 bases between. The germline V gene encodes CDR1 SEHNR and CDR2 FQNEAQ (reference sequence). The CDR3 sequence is CASSSNRDTEAFF. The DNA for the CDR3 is TGTGCCAGCAGTTCCAACCGGGACACTGAAGCTTTCTTT.

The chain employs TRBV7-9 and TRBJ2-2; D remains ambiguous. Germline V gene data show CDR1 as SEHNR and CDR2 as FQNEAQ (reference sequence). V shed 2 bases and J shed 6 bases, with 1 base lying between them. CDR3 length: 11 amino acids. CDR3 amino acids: CASSLPGELFF. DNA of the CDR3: TGTGCCAGCAGCTTACCCGGGGAGCTGTTTTTT.

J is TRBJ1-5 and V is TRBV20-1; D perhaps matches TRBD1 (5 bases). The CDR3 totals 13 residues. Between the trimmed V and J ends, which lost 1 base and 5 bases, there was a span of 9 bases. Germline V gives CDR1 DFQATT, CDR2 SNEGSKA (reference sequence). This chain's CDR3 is CSARVSRDQPQHF. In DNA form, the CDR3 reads TGCAGTGCTAGAGTGAGCAGGGATCAGCCCCAGCATTTT.

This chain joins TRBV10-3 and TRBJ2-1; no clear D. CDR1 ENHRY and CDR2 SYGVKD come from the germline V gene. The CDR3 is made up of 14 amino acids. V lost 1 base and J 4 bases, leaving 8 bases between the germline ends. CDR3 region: CAISELSAYNEQFF. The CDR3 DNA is TGTGCCATCAGTGAGTTGTCAGCTTACAATGAGCAGTTCTTC.

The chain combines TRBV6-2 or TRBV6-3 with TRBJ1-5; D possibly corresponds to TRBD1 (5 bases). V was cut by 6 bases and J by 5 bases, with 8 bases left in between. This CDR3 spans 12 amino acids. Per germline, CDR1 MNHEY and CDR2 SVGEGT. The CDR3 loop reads CASSRGYQPQHF. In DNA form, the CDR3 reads TGTGCCAGCAGCCGGGGGTATCAGCCCCAGCATTTT.